The entry below describes one T cell receptor (beta chain). Antigen unknown. The PCR used 60 Vbeta and 13 Jbeta primers. The table came from immunoSEQ multiplex PCR; TCRdb's copy has only in-frame clones and leaves some out. Among 150,000 or so clones listed, about three fifths were seen once. This specimen belongs to a study of cytomegalovirus exposure and HLA in healthy donors. As for the study in general: Genetic ancestry analysis placed approximately 79% of the 398 donors that were genotyped in the Caucasian-associated cluster. General study points: It has been reported that TCR beta sequences accurately predicted the HLA-A and HLA-B alleles of most subjects.

Germline CDR1 is KGHSH and CDR2 is LQKENI. The CDR3 totals 15 residues. V was clipped by 6 bases and J by 4 bases, with 18 bases between them. The rearrangement links TRBV18 to TRBJ1-1; D not resolved. The source is a woman in her 30s in good health and CMV-seropositive. The sequenced sample consisted of PBMCs. The CDR3 region is CASSSRETLSTEAFF. In nucleotides, the CDR3 is TGTGCCAGCTCTAGCCGGGAAACCCTATCCACTGAAGCTTTCTTT.